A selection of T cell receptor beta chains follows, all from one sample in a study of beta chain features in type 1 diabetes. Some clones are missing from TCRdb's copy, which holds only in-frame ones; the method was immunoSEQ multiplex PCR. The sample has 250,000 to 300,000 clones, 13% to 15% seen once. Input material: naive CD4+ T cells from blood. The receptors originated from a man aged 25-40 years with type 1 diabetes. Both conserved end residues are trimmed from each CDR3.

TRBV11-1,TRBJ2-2,ASSYGLGAVTGELF
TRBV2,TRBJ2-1,ASSVTGTGKF
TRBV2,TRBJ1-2,ASSEDRVYGYT
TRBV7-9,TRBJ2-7,ASSLVPGDEQY
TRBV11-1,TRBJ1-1,ASSLAGAQEKAF
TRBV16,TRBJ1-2,ASSQRDRPNYGYT
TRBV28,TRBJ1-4,ASSGESGTGDEKLF
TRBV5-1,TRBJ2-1,ASSNGLAGVSYNEQF
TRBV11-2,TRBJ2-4,ASSLLGPGGLRNIQY
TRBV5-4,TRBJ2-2,ASNPMGGGSYTGELF
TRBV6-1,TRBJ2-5,ASSEPGLAGVETQY
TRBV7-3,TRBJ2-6,ASSFQGGTGANVLT
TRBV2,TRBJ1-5,ASSEWEDQPQH
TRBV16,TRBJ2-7,ASSQEGYEQY
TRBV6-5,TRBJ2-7,ASSYQGGTMSYEQY
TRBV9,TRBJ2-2,ASSVGGLAGVRELF
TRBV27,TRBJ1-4,ASSLSPPRGRREKLF
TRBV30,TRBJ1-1,AWRGQGHGEAF
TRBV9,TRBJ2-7,ASSVALESEQY
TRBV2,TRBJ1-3,ASSEARGRRTGNTIY
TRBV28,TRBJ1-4,ASSLPGIEKLF
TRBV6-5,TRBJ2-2,ASSYSKAGGFGELF
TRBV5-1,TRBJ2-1,ASSLLVYNEQF
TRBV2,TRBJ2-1,ASSDRAGGMDEQF
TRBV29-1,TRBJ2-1,SAPKTSGSVNEQF
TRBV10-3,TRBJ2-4,AISEDRQGRNIQY
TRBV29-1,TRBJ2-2,SGVAGANTGELF
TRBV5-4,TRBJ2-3,ASSPRQALNTDTQY
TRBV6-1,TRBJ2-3,ASSEADIGTQY
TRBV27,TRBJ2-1,ASSKIAGAYNEQF
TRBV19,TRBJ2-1,ARRLIRYNEQF
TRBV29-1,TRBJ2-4,SVEMTGRGVQY
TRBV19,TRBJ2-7,ASSSGPRGEQY
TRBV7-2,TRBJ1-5,ASSLEGRGNQPQH
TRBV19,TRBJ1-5,ASSTDRLRQPQH
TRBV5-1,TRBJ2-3,ASSLSGTSTDTQY
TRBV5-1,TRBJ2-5,ASSPPGLAGVETQY
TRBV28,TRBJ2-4,ASRPGQGYIQY
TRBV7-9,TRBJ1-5,ASRQGRDQPQH
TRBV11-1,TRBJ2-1,ASSLRRTSPLGSYNEQF
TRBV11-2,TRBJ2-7,ASSFRDRVNYEQY
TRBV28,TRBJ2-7,ASSQGRDHEQY
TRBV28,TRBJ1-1,ATLRDTEAF
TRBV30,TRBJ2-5,AWSRGQETQY
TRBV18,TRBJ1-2,ASSQLGQADGYT
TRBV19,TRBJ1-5,ASSQTGPGEPQH
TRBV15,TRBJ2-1,ATSGDRAVYNEQF
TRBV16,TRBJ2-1,ASSQSTSGNYNEQF
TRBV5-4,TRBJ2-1,ASSSRENEQF
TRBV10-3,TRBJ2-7,AISDIGTSGFSYEQY
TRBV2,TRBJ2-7,ASRVLAGDYEQY
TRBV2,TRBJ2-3,ASSEWTGTDTQY
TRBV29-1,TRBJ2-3,SVGGTSGRRLDTQY